These T cell receptor beta chains were read from a single sample in a study of OX40 agonist ivuxolimab in advanced cancers. Profiling relied on immunoSEQ multiplex PCR, and the TCRdb table lists in-frame clones only, not all of them. Seen here are 50,000 to 70,000 clones, 80% to 90% observed once, and the top ten hold roughly 13%. Sequences were derived from CD4+ or CD8+ T cells sorted from blood, sampled in a trial of the OX40 agonist ivuxolimab. All receptors come from an adult with an advanced solid tumor such as melanoma, head and neck, liver or kidney cancer. Both conserved end residues are part of each CDR3. The order of the fields is V gene, J gene, CDR3 protein.

TRBV4-1,TRBJ2-7,CASSPSGQTYEQYF
TRBV6-5,TRBJ2-1,CASSPQGGFNEQFF
TRBV5-1,TRBJ1-1,CASSGGERYEAFF
TRBV4-1,TRBJ2-7,CASSHLPGQTYEQYF
TRBV9,TRBJ1-1,CASSPWGQNTEAFF
TRBV19,TRBJ1-5,CASSRVDRGDQPQHF
TRBV4-2,TRBJ2-5,CASSPPGKETQYF
TRBV7-8,TRBJ2-7,CASQPGQGYEQYF
TRBV5-6,TRBJ1-1,CASSPGTGMNTEAFF
TRBV27,TRBJ2-3,CASSLGSTDTQYF
TRBV11-2,TRBJ2-3,CASSPYYRGQDTQYF
TRBV27,TRBJ1-1,CASSLWGQGMGNTEAFF
TRBV15,TRBJ1-3,CATKWKNTIYF
TRBV21-1,TRBJ2-7,CASSNNGPRGRPSYEQYF
TRBV7-8,TRBJ2-7,CASSITGQGSYEQYF
TRBV18,TRBJ2-3,CASSPDRAADTQYF
TRBV28,TRBJ2-3,CASSSIFFGAGGPGPDTQYF
TRBV7-9,TRBJ1-2,CASSQGSPANYGYTF
TRBV7-6,TRBJ2-3,CASSLMDSTPASYAQYF
TRBV5-1,TRBJ2-1,CASDPGTSGYNEQFF
TRBV7-9,TRBJ2-7,CASSQDPGQVYEQYF
TRBV7-9,TRBJ2-1,CASSSQEQSYNEQFF
TRBV28,TRBJ1-2,CASSLVVSPNYGYTF
TRBV5-4,TRBJ2-5,CASSLDGLAGGLVETQYF
TRBV9,TRBJ2-1,CASSASGSLGYEQFF
TRBV27,TRBJ2-7,CASSSLYEQYF
TRBV6-1,TRBJ2-3,CASSDGPGLARTDTQYF
TRBV11-2,TRBJ2-7,CASTGTGGYEQYF
TRBV6-1,TRBJ1-6,CASSEDQGRNSPLHF
TRBV18,TRBJ2-7,CASSPEGRVSSYEQYF
TRBV10-3,TRBJ1-5,CAISEADQPQHF
TRBV9,TRBJ2-7,CASSKRPAHVTYEQYF
TRBV21-1,TRBJ2-7,CASSKRLQGARTYEQYF
TRBV7-8,TRBJ2-7,CASRDSFSYEQYF
TRBV2,TRBJ2-5,CASSDDQETQYF
TRBV27,TRBJ1-2,CASSVAGGTGGYTF
TRBV29-1,TRBJ1-2,CSVEPDWGYGYTF
TRBV11-2,TRBJ2-7,CASSSPLREQYF
TRBV7-9,TRBJ2-3,CASSFVGPSGSSQYF
TRBV19,TRBJ2-1,CASTIGHEQFF
TRBV7-8,TRBJ2-5,CASSFPLWVQETQYF
TRBV28,TRBJ1-4,CASSLETGSNEKLFF
TRBV14,TRBJ2-7,CASSPGEVYDDEQYF
TRBV2,TRBJ2-5,CASIQGAETQYF
TRBV7-8,TRBJ2-7,CASSFRTYEQYF
TRBV19,TRBJ2-3,CASTGGLAGEADTQYF
TRBV6-1,TRBJ1-3,CASMTGTASGNTIYF
TRBV5-1,TRBJ2-7,CASRTTQGGRKNEQYF